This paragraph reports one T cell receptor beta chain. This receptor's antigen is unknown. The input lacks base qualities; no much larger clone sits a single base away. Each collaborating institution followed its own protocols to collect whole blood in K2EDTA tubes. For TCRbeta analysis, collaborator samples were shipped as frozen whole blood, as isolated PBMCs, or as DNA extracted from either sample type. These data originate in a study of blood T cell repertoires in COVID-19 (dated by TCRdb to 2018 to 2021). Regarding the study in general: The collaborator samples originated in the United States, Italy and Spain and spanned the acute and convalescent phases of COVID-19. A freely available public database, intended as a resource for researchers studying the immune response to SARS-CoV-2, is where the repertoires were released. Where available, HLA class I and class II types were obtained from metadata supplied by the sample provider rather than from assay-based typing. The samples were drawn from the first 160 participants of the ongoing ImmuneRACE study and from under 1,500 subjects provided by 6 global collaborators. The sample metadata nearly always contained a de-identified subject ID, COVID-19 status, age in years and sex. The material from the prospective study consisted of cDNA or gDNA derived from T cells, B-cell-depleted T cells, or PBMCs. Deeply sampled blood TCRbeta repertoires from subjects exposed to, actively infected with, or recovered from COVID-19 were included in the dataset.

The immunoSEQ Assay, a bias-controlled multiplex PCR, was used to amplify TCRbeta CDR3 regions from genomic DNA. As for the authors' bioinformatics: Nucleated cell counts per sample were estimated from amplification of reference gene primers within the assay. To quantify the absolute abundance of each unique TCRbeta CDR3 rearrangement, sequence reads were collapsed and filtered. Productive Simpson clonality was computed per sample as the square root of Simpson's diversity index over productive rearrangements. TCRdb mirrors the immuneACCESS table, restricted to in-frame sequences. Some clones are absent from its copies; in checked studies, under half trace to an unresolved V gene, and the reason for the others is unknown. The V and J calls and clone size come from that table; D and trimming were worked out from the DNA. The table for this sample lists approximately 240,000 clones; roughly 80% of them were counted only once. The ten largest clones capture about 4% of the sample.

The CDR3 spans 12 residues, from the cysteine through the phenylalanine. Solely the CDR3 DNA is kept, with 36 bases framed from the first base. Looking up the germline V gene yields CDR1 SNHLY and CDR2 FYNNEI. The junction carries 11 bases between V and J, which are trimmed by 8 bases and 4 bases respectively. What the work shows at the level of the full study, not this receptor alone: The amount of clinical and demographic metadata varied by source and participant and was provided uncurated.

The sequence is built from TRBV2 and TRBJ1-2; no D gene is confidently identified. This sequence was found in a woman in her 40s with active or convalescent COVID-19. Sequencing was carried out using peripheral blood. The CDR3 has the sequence CASYSPFYGYTF. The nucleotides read TGTGCCAGCTACTCCCCTTTCTATGGCTACACCTTC.